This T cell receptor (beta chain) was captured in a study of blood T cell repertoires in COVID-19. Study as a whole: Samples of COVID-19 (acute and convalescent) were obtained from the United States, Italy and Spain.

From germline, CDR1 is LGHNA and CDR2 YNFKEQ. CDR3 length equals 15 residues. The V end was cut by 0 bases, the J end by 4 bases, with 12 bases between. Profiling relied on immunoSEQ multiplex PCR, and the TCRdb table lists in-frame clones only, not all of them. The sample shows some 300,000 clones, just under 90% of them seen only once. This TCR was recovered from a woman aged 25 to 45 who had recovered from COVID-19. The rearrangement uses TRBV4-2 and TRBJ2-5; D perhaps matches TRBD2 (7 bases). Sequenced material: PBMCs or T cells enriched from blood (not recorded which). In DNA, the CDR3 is TGTGCCAGCAGCCAAGATGGGGGGGGGCCAGAGACCCAGTACTTC. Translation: CASSQDGGGPETQYF.